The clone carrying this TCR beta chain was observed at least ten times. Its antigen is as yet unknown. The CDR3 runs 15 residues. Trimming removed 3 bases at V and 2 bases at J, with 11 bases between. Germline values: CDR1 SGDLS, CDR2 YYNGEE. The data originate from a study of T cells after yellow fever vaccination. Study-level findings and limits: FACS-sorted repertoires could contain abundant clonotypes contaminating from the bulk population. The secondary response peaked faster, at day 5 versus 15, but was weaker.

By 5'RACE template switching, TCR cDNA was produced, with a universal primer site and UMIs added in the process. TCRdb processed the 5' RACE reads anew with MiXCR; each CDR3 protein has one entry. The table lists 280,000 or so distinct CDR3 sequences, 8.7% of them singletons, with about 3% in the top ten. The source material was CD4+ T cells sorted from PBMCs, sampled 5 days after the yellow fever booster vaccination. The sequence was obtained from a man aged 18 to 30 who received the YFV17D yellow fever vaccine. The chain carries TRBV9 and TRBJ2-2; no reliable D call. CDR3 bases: TGTGCCAGCAGCGCCGCGGCTACTAACACCGGGGAGCTGTTTTTT. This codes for CASSAAATNTGELFF. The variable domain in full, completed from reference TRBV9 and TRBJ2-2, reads DSGVTQTPKHLITATGQRVTLRCSPRSGDLSVYWYQQSLDQGLQFLIQYYNGEERAKGNILERFSAQQFPDLHSELNLSSLELGDSALYFCASSAAATNTGELFFGEGSRLTVL.